Below are 14 T cell receptor beta chains sequenced from a single sample in a study of vaccination and CD4 T cells after COVID-19. The Oncomine TCR Beta short-read assay was what sequenced the DNA obtained from cultured CD4+ T cells. One entry per CDR3 protein, called by TCRdb with MiXCR from the PCR reads. The sample records roughly 7,500 distinct CDR3 sequences, roughly half being singletons. Treatment indicated: roughly 10-day PBMC culture with coronavirus spike peptide pools or control peptides (ViraFEST assay). Their antigen targets remain unknown. The sample consisted of CD4+ T cells from blood, cultured in vitro. The receptors originated from a human donor who had recovered from COVID-19.

On this clonotype: Since no conserved phenylalanine or tryptophan closes the CDR3, a read error is the likely cause. The DNA is left out, because the CDR3 cannot be placed on it with certainty; the CDR3 is given as TCRdb lists it. The chain uses TRBV28 and TRBJ1-2. The germline V gene has CDR1 MDHEN and CDR2 SYDVKM. 12 amino acids form the CDR3, both terminal residues included. CDR3 loop: CASSLGGVDSTL.

The chain uses TRBV30 and TRBJ1-2; D uncertain. Trimming removed 1 base from V and 9 bases from J, with 12 bases in between. The CDR3 has 12 amino acids. Germline V gives CDR1 GTSNPN, CDR2 SVGIG (reference sequence). This CDR3 reads CAWSEGYNSYTF. CDR3 coding DNA: TGTGCCTGGAGTGAAGGGTATAACAGCTACACCTTC.

This chain uses TRBV20-1 with TRBJ2-5; D is undetermined. CDR3 length equals 10 residues. Germline loops: CDR1 DFQATT, CDR2 SNEGSKA (reference sequence). Trimming stripped 6 bases from V and 5 bases from J, with 7 bases between. The CDR3 spells CSAIGETQYF. DNA of the CDR3: TGCAGTGCCATTGGGGAGACCCAGTACTTC.

The chain uses TRBV11-2 and TRBJ2-5; no definite D call. Trimming removed 3 bases at V and 4 bases at J, with 9 bases between. The CDR3 totals 13 residues. Looked up from germline, CDR1 is SGHAT and CDR2 is FQNNGV. CDR3 sequence (DNA): TGTGCCAGCAGCTTGGTCAGGTCAGAGACCCAGTACTTC. Translating gives CASSLVRSETQYF.

This clonotype was picked up a small number of times. The chain combines TRBV7-2 with TRBJ2-5, with 7 positions matching TRBD2. Looked up from germline, CDR1 is SGHTA and CDR2 is FQGNSA. CDR3 size: 16 residues. Trimming took 5 bases from V and 5 from J; bases not matched to a gene: 14. The CDR3 is CASSPRDGGRGETQYF. The DNA for the CDR3 is TGTGCCAGCAGCCCCCGGGATGGGGGGAGGGGTGAGACCCAGTACTTC.

The CDR3 nucleotides are TGTGCCAGCTCCGCTGCCAACTATGGCTACACCTTC. Its translation: CASSAANYGYTF. The rearrangement links TRBV11-3 to TRBJ1-2; no clear D gene. The CDR3 length is 12 residues. In germline, CDR1 is SGHNT, CDR2 YENEEA. V was shortened by 8 bases and J by 2 bases, with 9 bases between the two germline ends.

This clonotype has a handful of counts. This sequence joins TRBV20-1 and TRBJ2-1; perhaps TRBD1 as D (5 bases). This CDR3 is built from 13 residues. V dropped 6 bases and J dropped 4 bases, with 13 bases sitting between them. The germline V gene encodes CDR1 DFQATT and CDR2 SNEGSKA (reference sequence). The CDR3 sequence: CSAGQGSYNEQFF. The CDR3 nucleotides read TGCAGTGCGGGGCAAGGGTCTTACAATGAGCAGTTCTTC.

This chain joins TRBV2 and TRBJ2-1; weak D call: TRBD1 (6 bases). The CDR3 is 14 residues long. The V gene's germline CDR1 is SNHLY and CDR2 FYNNEI. The ends were cut back, 7 bases at V and 6 bases at J, with 16 bases in the middle. The CDR3 spells CASKRDTGSNEQFF. CDR3 DNA sequence: TGTGCCAGCAAGAGGGACACTGGGAGCAATGAGCAGTTCTTC.

A few counts support this clonotype. This sequence joins TRBV9 and TRBJ2-3; D ambiguous. This CDR3 has 16 amino acids. V lost 0 bases and J lost 0, with 11 bases in between. In germline, CDR1 is SGDLS, CDR2 YYNGEE. The CDR3 reads CASSVAPVRSTDTQYF. The CDR3 DNA reads TGTGCCAGCAGCGTAGCCCCCGTGAGGAGCACAGATACGCAGTATTTT.

The chain has TRBV11-2 and TRBJ2-1; 9 bases match TRBD1. Trimming took 4 bases from V and 6 from J; bases not matched to a gene: 1. This CDR3 has 13 amino acids. CDR1 SGHAT and CDR2 FQNNGV come from the germline V gene. CDR3 protein: CASSWDRVNEQFF. CDR3 DNA sequence: TGTGCCAGCAGCTGGGACAGGGTCAATGAGCAGTTCTTC. The entire variable domain, with the rest obtained from reference TRBV11-2 and TRBJ2-1, is as follows: EAGVAQSPRYKIIEKRQSVAFWCNPISGHATLYWYQQILGQGPKLLIQFQNNGVVDDSQLPKDRFSAERLKGVDSTLKIQPAKLEDSAVYLCASSWDRVNEQFFGPGTRLTVL.

The chain employs TRBV6-5 and TRBJ1-3, with D unclear. Trimming pared 2 bases from V and 3 bases from J, leaving 11 bases between. Germline CDR1 MNHEY, CDR2 SVGAGI. The CDR3 loop spans 15 amino acids. The CDR3 sequence: CASSYMKGRGNTIYF. In DNA form, the CDR3 reads TGTGCCAGCAGTTACATGAAGGGCCGTGGAAACACCATATATTTT.

This chain joins TRBV4-1 and TRBJ1-1; the D gene is possibly TRBD1 (5 bases). Germline lookup yields CDR1 MGHRA and CDR2 YSYEKL. The CDR3 consists of 14 residues. The ends were cut back, 4 bases at V and 5 bases at J, with 14 bases in the middle. The CDR3 spells CASSPGLRGTEAFF. The CDR3 DNA follows: TGCGCCAGCAGCCCCGGACTACGGGGGACTGAAGCTTTCTTT.

This clonotype occurred a few times. The chain has TRBV11-3 and TRBJ2-5; 12 bases fit TRBD1. The V gene's germline CDR1 is SGHNT and CDR2 YENEEA. V lost 5 bases to trimming and J lost 4 bases; unmatched junction nucleotides: 11. CDR3 length: 17 residues. In DNA form, the CDR3 reads TGTGCCAGCAGCGCCGGGACAGGGGGCGATTGGGGAGAGACCCAGTACTTC. This sequence encodes CASSAGTGGDWGETQYF.

This sequence joins TRBV20-1 and TRBJ1-1; tentatively, D is TRBD1 (5 bases). V lost 2 bases, J lost 1 base, and 11 bases lay in between. This CDR3 contains 14 residues. Germline CDR1 and CDR2: DFQATT and SNEGSKA (reference sequence). The CDR3 is CSARKGRGNTEAFF. CDR3 sequence (DNA): TGCAGTGCTAGAAAGGGGCGGGGGAACACTGAAGCTTTCTTT.